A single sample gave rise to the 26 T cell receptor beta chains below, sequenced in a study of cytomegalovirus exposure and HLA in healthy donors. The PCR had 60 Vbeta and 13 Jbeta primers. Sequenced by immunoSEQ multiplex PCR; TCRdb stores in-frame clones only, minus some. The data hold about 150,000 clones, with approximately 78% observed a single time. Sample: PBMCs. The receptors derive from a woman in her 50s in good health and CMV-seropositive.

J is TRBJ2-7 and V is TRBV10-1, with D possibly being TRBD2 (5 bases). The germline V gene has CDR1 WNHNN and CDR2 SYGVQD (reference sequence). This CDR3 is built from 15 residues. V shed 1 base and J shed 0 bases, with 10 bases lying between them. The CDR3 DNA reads TGCGCCAGCAGTGAGTATCGAGGGAGCTCCTACGAGCAGTACTTC. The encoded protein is CASSEYRGSSYEQYF.

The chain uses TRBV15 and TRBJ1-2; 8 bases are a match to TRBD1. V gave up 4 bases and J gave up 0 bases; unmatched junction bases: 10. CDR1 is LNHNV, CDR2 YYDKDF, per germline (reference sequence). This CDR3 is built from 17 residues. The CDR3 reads CATSTGWTGITNYGYTF. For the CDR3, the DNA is TGTGCCACCAGCACAGGTTGGACAGGGATCACTAACTATGGCTACACCTTC.

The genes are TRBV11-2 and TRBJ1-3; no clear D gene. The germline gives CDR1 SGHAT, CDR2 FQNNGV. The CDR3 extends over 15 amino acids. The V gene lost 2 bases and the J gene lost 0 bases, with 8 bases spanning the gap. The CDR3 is CASSLFPGSGNTIYF. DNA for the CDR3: TGTGCCAGCAGCTTATTTCCCGGCTCTGGAAACACCATATATTTT.

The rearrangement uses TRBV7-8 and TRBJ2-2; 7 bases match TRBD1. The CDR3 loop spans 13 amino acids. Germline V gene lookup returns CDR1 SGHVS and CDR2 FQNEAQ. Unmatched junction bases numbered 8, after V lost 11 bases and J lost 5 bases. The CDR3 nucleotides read TGTGCCGGGCAAAACAGGGGAACCGGGGAGCTGTTTTTT. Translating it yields CAGQNRGTGELFF.

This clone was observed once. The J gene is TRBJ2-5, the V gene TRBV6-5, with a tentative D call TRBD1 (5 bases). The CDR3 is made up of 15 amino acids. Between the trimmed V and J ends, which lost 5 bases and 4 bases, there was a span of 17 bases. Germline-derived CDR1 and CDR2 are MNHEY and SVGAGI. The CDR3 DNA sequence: TGTGCCAGCAGTGGCTCAGGGTTATCGGGAGAGACCCAGTACTTC. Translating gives CASSGSGLSGETQYF.

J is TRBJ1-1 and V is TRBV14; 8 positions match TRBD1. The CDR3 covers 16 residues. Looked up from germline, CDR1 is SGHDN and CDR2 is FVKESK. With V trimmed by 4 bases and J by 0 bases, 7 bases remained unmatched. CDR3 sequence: CASSPWTGRVNTEAFF. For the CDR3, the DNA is TGTGCCAGCAGCCCCTGGACAGGGAGGGTGAACACTGAAGCTTTCTTT.

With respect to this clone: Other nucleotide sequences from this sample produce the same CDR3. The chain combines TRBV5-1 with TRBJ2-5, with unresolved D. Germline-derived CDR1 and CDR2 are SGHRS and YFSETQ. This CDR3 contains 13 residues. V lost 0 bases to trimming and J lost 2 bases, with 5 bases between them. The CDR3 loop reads CASSLGPQETQYF. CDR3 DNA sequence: TGCGCCAGCAGCTTGGGGCCTCAAGAGACCCAGTACTTC. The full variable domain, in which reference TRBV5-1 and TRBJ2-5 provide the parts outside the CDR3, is KAGVTQTPRYLIKTRGQQVTLSCSPISGHRSVSWYQQTPGQGLQFLFEYFSETQRNKGNFPGRFSGRQFSNSRSEMNVSTLELGDSALYLCASSLGPQETQYFGPGTRLLVL.

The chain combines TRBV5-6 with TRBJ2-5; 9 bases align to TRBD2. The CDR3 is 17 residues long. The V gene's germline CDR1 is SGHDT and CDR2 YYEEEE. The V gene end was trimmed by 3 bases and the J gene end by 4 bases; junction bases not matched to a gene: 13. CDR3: CASSWGGAGGLVETQYF. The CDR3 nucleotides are TGTGCCAGCAGCTGGGGAGGGGCGGGGGGGCTGGTAGAGACCCAGTACTTC.

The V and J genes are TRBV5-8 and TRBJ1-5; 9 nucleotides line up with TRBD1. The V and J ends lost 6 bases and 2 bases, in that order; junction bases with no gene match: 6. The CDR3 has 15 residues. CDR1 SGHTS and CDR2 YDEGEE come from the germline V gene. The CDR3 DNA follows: TGTGCCAGCACGGACAGGGGATACGGCAATCAGCCCCAGCATTTT. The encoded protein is CASTDRGYGNQPQHF.

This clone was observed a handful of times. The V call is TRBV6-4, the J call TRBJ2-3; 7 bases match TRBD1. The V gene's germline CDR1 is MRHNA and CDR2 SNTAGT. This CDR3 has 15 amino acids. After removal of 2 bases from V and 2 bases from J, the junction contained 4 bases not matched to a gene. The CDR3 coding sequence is TGTGCCAGCAGTGACGGGGACAGATCCACAGATACGCAGTATTTT. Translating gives CASSDGDRSTDTQYF.

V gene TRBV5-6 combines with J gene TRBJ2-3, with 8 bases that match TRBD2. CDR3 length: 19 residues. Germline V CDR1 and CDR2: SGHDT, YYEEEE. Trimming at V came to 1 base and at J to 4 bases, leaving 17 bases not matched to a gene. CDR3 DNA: TGTGCCAGCAGCTTGATCGGGGGTAGCGGGATCTCGTTAGCAGATACGCAGTATTTT. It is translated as CASSLIGGSGISLADTQYF.

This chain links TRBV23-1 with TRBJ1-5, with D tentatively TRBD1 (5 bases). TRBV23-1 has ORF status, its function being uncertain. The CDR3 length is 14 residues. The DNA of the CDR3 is TGCGCTCCACGTCGGGGGTTTAGCAATCAGCCCCAGCATTTT. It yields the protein CAPRRGFSNQPQHF.

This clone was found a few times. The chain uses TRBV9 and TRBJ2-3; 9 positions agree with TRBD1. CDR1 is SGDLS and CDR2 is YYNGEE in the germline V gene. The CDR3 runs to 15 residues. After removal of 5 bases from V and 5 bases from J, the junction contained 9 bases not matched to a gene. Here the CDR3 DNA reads TGTGCCAGCAGTCGGGGGGACAGGGTAATAGATACGCAGTATTTT. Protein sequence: CASSRGDRVIDTQYF.

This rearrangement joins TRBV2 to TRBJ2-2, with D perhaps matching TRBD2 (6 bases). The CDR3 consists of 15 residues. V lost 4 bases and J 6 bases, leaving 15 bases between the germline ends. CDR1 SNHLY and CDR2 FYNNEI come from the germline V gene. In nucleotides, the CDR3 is TGTGCCAGCAGTGCTTCGGACTATGTAGCCGGGGAGCTGTTTTTT. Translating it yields CASSASDYVAGELFF.

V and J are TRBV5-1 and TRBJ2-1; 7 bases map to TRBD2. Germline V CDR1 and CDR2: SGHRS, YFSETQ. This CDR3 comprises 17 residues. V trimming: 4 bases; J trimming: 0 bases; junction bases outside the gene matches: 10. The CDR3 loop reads CASSPTGGQSSYNEQFF. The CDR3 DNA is TGCGCCAGCAGCCCGACGGGGGGTCAGTCCTCCTACAATGAGCAGTTCTTC.

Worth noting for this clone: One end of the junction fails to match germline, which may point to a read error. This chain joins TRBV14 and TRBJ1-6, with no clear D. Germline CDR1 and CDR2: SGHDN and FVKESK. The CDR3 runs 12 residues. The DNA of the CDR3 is TGTGCCAGCAGCCAAGATAAGCGAACCCTGCACTTT. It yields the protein CASSQDKRTLHF.

CDR3 in amino acids: CSVEADSPVGTGELFF. In nucleotides, the CDR3 is TGCAGCGTTGAAGCGGACAGTCCGGTAGGGACCGGGGAGCTGTTTTTT. The chain carries TRBV29-1 and TRBJ2-2; D is possibly TRBD1 (6 bases). The CDR3 extends over 16 amino acids. Germline-derived CDR1 and CDR2 are SQVTM and ANQGSEA. V shed 1 base and J shed 5 bases, with 17 bases lying between them.

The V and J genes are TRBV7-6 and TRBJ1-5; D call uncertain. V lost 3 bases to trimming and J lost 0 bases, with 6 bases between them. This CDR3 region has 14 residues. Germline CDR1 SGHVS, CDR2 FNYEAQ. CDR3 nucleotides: TGTGCCAGCAGCTTCAGTGATAGCAATCAGCCCCAGCATTTT. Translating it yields CASSFSDSNQPQHF.

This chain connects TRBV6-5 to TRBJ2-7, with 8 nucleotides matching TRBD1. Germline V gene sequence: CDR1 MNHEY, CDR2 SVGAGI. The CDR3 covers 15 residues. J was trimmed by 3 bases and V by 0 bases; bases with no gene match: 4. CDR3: CASSYSRGTGYEQYF. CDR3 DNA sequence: TGTGCCAGCAGTTACTCGAGGGGGACAGGCTACGAGCAGTACTTC.

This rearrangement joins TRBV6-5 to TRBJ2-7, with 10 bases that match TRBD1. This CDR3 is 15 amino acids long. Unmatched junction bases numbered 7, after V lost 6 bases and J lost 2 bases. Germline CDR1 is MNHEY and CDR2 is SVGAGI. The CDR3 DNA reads TGTGCCAGCAGAAGCGGACAGGGGGTCCCCTACGAGCAGTACTTC. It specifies CASRSGQGVPYEQYF.

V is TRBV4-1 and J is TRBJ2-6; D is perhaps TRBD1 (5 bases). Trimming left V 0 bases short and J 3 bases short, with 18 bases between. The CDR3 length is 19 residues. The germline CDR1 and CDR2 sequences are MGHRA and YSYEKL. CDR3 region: CASSQDRPRVAHGANVLTF. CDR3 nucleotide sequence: TGCGCCAGCAGCCAAGATCGGCCCAGGGTTGCGCATGGGGCCAACGTCCTGACTTTC.

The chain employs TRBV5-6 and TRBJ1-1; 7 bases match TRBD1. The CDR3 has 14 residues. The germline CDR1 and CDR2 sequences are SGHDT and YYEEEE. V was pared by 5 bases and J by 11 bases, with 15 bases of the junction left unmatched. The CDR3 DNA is TGTGCCAGCAGTCACGCGGGACAGCCCCTGGTGGCTTTCTTT. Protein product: CASSHAGQPLVAFF.

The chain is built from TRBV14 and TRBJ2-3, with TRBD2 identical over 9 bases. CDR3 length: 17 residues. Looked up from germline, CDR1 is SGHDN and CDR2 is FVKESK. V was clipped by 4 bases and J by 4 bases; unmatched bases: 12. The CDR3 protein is CASSRRGLVAGADTQYF. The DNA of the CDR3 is TGTGCCAGCAGCCGCCGAGGGTTAGTAGCGGGGGCAGATACGCAGTATTTT.

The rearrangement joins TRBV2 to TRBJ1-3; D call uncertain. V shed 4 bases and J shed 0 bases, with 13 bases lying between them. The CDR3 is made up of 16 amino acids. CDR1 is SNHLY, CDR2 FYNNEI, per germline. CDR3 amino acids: CASSASGRLSGNTIYF. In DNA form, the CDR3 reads TGTGCCAGCAGTGCATCCGGGAGGCTCTCTGGAAACACCATATATTTT.

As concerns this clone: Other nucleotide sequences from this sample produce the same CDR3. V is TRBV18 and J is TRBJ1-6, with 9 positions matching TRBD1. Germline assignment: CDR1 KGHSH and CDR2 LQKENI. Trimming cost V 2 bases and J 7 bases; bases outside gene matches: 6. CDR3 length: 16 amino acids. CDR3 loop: CASSPRDRVSNSPLHF. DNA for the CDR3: TGTGCCAGCTCACCAAGGGACAGGGTGTCCAATTCACCCCTCCACTTT.

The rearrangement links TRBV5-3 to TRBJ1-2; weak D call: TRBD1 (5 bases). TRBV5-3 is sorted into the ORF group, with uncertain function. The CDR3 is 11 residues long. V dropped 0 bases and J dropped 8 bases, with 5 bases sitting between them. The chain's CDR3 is CARSLGGGYTF. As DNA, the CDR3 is TGTGCCAGAAGCTTGGGGGGCGGCTACACCTTC.